This is a list of T cell receptor beta chains from one sample in a study of neurological immune-mediated disorders. Via MiXCR, TCRdb re-called the 5' RACE reads, giving one row per CDR3 protein. The sample holds around 30,000 distinct CDR3 sequences; roughly a sixth are singletons and the top ten take 4% to 5%. The sample consisted of CD4+ T cells from blood. The receptor set was obtained from a female donor with HTLV-1-associated myelopathy (HAM/TSP). Each CDR3 is given with its conserved first and last residue. A D gene is named only where the DNA matches it firmly. Clone size is given as how often the clone was seen (once, few, many) or a class if it is expanded.

TRBV5-1,TRBJ1-3,.,many,TGCGCCAGCAGCCCAGGAGGGGGAAACACCATATATTTT,CASSPGGGNTIYF
TRBV12-3/TRBV12-4,TRBJ2-3,TRBD2,many,TGTGCCACCCGGTTTAGCGGGGGGGCCGCAGATACGCAGTATTTT,CATRFSGGAADTQYF
TRBV20-1,TRBJ2-1,.,many,TGCAGTGCTACCTCCTCGAGGGTAGTGGATGAGCAGTTCTTC,CSATSSRVVDEQFF
TRBV28,TRBJ2-1,.,many,TGTGCCAGCAGTTTAGGAACTGGAGCCTACAATGAGCAGTTCTTC,CASSLGTGAYNEQFF
TRBV7-2,TRBJ2-2,.,many,TGTGCCAGCAGCCCGACAGGGAGGGTAGAGACCGGGGAGCTGTTTTTT,CASSPTGRVETGELFF
TRBV7-6,TRBJ2-2,.,many,TGTGCCAGCAGCTTAGGAACAGGGGGGGTCGGACCCGCCCGGGAGCTGTTTTTT,CASSLGTGGVGPARELFF
TRBV24-1,TRBJ2-1,.,many,TGTGCCACCAGTAGGCAAAGTGAGCAGTTCTTC,CATSRQSEQFF
TRBV7-8,TRBJ2-7,.,many,TGTGCCAGCAGCTTGATAGCGTCCCGGACCTACGAGCAGTACTTC,CASSLIASRTYEQYF
TRBV10-3,TRBJ2-2,.,many,TGTGCCACCGAGAGACAGGTCGGTGACGGGGAGCTGTTTTTT,CATERQVGDGELFF
TRBV7-3,TRBJ2-3,.,few,TGTGCCAGCAGCCAAGACCCGGCCCACACAGATACGCAGTATTTT,CASSQDPAHTDTQYF
TRBV18,TRBJ2-2,TRBD1,many,TGTGCCAGCTCACCGGACAGGCGACTAACCGGGGAGCTGTTTTTT,CASSPDRRLTGELFF
TRBV5-6,TRBJ2-1,TRBD1,many,TGTGCCAGCAGCCCCGACAGGGGGCGAAGCTACAATGAGCAGTTCTTC,CASSPDRGRSYNEQFF
TRBV6-1,TRBJ2-1,.,many,TGTGCCAGCAGGCTAGTGATAGATAATGAGCAGTTCTTC,CASRLVIDNEQFF
TRBV4-1,TRBJ2-7,.,many,TGCGCCAGCAGCCAAGAATGGACCGGGCGGGAGCAGTACTTC,CASSQEWTGREQYF
TRBV10-3,TRBJ2-2,.,many,TGTGCCATCAGTGAGTCAGCGGGTAGGAACACCGGGGAGCTGTTTTTT,CAISESAGRNTGELFF
TRBV7-2,TRBJ2-7,.,many,TGTGCCAGCAGCTCCCTCAGGACAGACGAGCAGTACTTC,CASSSLRTDEQYF
TRBV20-1,TRBJ2-7,.,many,TGCAGTGCTAGAGTGGGGGCGCAGACCAACGAGCAGTACTTC,CSARVGAQTNEQYF
TRBV7-2,TRBJ2-2,TRBD1,many,TGTGCCAGCAGCCCGAAGGACAGGGTGAACACCGGGGAGCTGTTTTTT,CASSPKDRVNTGELFF
TRBV20-1,TRBJ1-6,.,many,TGCAGTGCTAGAGATCCGCTTGTGGGTAATTCACCCCTCCACTTT,CSARDPLVGNSPLHF
TRBV7-9,TRBJ1-1,TRBD1,many,TGTGCCAGCAGCCCAAACAGGGGGACCCTGAACACTGAAGCTTTCTTT,CASSPNRGTLNTEAFF
TRBV7-6,TRBJ2-1,TRBD2,many,TGTGCCAGCAGCTCGCGACTAGCTGCTGAGCAGTTCTTC,CASSSRLAAEQFF
TRBV19,TRBJ2-7,TRBD1,many,TGTGCCAGTAGTAGAGACAGGGGTTACGGAGAGCAGTACTTC,CASSRDRGYGEQYF
TRBV20-1,TRBJ2-5,.,many,TGCAGTGCTAGAGCAGCGTTCCAGGGAGAGACCCAGTACTTC,CSARAAFQGETQYF
TRBV7-2,TRBJ2-3,.,many,TGTGCCAGCAGTCCGGAGTATGTCACAGATACGCAGTATTTT,CASSPEYVTDTQYF